This T cell receptor (beta chain) was identified in a study of PD-1 blockade in classical Hodgkin lymphoma. Study-level information: Patients had nivolumab dosed at 3 mg/kg, delivered intravenously every 2 weeks.

Here immunoSEQ multiplex PCR was the method, and the copy in TCRdb shows in-frame clones only, minus some. This sample has roughly 25,000 clones, with roughly four fifths found just once. The CDR3 runs 12 residues. V lost 9 bases and J lost 4, with 12 bases in between. Looked up from germline, CDR1 is LNHDA and CDR2 is SQIVND (reference sequence). General observations from the study: In newly diagnosed patients, baseline TCR diversity was reportedly below that of healthy donors.

On this clone: Antigen specificity is unknown.

The patients all showed relapse after autologous stem cell transplantation, while their brentuximab vedotin exposure varied. This rearrangement joins TRBV19 to TRBJ1-1, with D possibly TRBD1 on 6 matching bases. The sequence was collected from a human donor with classical Hodgkin lymphoma. This specimen consisted of peripheral blood mononuclear cells (PBMCs), obtained before the second cycle of nivolumab. In DNA form, the CDR3 reads TGTGCCAGCCGGGGCAGGGGCACTGAAGCTTTCTTT. Encoded protein: CASRGRGTEAFF.